This paragraph covers one T cell receptor (beta chain) sequence. No antigen is known for it. CDR1 and CDR2 (germline): SEHNR, FQNEAQ (reference sequence). The CDR3 contains 19 residues. Unmatched junction bases numbered 15, after V lost 4 bases and J lost 6 bases. Exclusion applied to patients with autoimmune disease history or systemic immunosuppression. Collection of blood occurred at baseline, at cycle 4 day 1, and at cycle 7 day 1. The sample originates from a study of OX40 agonist ivuxolimab in advanced cancers. Overall study results and limits: Antigen specificity was not determined for the expanded peripheral T cells. Low levels of normalized T-cell clonal expansion also appeared in some nonresponders.

Only in-frame clones appear in the TCRdb table, and some are missing; sequencing was by immunoSEQ multiplex PCR. Here the sample spans about 15,000 clones, 81% being singletons. The source of this sequence is an adult with an advanced solid tumor such as melanoma, head and neck, liver or kidney cancer. The gene calls are TRBV7-9 and TRBJ2-1; TRBD2 matches at 13 bases. The input for sequencing was CD4+ or CD8+ T cells sorted from blood, taken in a trial of the OX40 agonist ivuxolimab. DNA of the CDR3: TGTGCCAGCAGCTATGGGACTAGCGGGGCCCCTCGGATGTTCAATGAGCAGTTCTTC. This sequence encodes CASSYGTSGAPRMFNEQFF.